This TCR beta chain came from a study of shared clonotypes between healthy human individuals. Method: immunoSEQ multiplex PCR; TCRdb's copy keeps in-frame clones and lacks some. Found here are about 1.5 million clones, roughly 96% of them singletons; the top ten hold over 1%. This CDR3 comprises 15 residues. Unmatched junction bases numbered 10, after V lost 5 bases and J lost 3 bases. Germline CDR1 and CDR2: SEHNR and FQNEAQ (reference sequence). The sequenced material came from naive CD4+ T cells sorted from blood. The subset: CD45RA+ positively selected. J is TRBJ2-7 and V is TRBV7-9, with 7 bases aligning to TRBD1. This TCR came from a man aged 25 to 45 in good health. The CDR3 protein is CASSPRQGALYEQYF. Written as DNA, the CDR3 is TGTGCCAGCAGCCCCAGACAGGGAGCTCTCTACGAGCAGTACTTC.